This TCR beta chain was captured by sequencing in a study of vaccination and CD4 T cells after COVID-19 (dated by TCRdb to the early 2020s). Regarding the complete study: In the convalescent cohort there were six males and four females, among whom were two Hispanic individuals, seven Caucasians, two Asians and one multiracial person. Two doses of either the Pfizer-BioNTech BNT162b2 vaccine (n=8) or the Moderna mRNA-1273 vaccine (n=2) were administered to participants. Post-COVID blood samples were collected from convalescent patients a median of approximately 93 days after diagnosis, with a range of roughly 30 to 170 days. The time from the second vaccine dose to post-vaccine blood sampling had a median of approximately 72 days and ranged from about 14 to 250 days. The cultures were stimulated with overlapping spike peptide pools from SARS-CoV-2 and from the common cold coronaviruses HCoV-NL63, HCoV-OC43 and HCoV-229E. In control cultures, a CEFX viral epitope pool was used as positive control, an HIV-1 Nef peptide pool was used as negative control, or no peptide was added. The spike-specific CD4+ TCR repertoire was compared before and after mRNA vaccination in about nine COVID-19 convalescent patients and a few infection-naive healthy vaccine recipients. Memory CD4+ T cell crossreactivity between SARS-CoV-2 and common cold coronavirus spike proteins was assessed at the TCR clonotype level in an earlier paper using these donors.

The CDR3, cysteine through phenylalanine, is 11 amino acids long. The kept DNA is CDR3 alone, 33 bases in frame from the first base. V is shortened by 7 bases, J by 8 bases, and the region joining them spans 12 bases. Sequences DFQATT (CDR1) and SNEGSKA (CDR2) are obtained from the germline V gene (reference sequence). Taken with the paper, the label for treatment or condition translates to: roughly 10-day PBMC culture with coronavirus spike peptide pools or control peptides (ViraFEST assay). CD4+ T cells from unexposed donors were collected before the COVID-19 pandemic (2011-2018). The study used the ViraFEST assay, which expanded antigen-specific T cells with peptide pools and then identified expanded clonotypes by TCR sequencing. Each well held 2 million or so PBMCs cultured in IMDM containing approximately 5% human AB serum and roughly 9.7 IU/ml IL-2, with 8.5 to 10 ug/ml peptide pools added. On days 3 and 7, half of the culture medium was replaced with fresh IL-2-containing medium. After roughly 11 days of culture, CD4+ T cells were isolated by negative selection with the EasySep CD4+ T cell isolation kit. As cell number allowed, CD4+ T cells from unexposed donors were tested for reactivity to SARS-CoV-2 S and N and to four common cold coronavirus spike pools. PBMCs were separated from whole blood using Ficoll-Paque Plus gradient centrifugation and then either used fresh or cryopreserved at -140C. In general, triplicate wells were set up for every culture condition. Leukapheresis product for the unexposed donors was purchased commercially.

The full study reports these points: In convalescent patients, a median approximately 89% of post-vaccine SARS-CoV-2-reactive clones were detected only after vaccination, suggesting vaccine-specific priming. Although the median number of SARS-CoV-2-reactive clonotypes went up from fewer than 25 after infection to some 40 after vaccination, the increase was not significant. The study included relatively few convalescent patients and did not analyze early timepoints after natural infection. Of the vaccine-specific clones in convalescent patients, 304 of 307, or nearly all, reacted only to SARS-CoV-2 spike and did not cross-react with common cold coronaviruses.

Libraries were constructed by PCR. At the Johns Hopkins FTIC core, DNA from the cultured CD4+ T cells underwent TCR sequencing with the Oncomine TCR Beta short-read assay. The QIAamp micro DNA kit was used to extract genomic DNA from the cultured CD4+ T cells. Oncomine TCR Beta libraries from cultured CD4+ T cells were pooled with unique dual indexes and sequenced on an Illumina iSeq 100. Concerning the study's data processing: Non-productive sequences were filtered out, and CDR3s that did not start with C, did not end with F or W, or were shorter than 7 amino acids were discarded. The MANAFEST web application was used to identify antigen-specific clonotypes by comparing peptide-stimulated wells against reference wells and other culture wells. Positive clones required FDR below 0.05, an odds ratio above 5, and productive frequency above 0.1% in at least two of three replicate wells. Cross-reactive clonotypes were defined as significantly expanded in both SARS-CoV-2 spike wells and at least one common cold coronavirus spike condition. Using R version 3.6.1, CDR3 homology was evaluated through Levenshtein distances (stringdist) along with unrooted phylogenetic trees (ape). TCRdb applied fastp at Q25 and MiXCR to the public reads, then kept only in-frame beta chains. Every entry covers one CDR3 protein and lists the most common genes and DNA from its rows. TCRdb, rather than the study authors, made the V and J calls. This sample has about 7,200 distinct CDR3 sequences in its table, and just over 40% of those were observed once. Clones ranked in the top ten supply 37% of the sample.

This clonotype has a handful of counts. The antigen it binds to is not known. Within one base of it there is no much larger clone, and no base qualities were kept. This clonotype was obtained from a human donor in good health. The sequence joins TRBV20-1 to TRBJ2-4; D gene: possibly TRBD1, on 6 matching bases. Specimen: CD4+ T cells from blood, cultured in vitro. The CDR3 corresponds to CSGAPGDIQYF. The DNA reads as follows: TGCAGTGGGGCCCCAGGGGACATTCAGTACTTC.